These 19 T cell receptor beta chains were sequenced from one sample in a study of T cells in Graves' hyperthyroidism and ophthalmopathy. What was amplified from RNA transcripts were TCR beta CDR3 regions. TCR CDR3 regions were first amplified by RT-PCR with HTBI primers. TCRdb called the multiplex PCR reads again in MiXCR, with one record for every CDR3 protein. The sample contains about 640,000 distinct CDR3 sequences, approximately 15% of which appear only once. Sequencing input: blood. These receptors originate from a woman aged 45-59 years with Graves' ophthalmopathy.

Many counts were recorded for this clonotype. The V call is TRBV28, the J call TRBJ1-5; D is unresolved. CDR1 and CDR2 (germline): MDHEN, SYDVKM. This CDR3 comprises 15 residues. Trimming pared 3 bases from V and 0 bases from J, leaving 9 bases between. CDR3 DNA sequence: TGTGCCAGCAGTTTTACCGGTGATAGCAATCAGCCCCAGCATTTT. This sequence encodes CASSFTGDSNQPQHF.

This rearrangement joins TRBV6-2 or TRBV6-3 to TRBJ2-4, with D tentatively TRBD1 (6 bases). The CDR3 has 16 amino acids. Trimming shortened V by 2 bases and J by 8 bases, and 19 bases separated the two germline ends. Germline V gene sequence: CDR1 MNHEY, CDR2 SVGEGT. CDR3: CASSYILGAPVDIQYF. In DNA form, the CDR3 reads TGTGCCAGCAGTTACATATTGGGGGCGCCTGTGGACATTCAGTACTTC.

To note about this clonotype: A junction boundary mismatches the germline segment, possibly from a read error. The gene calls are TRBV4-2 and TRBJ2-2; TRBD1 matches 7 bases. The CDR3 is 15 residues long. CDR1 is LGHNA and CDR2 is YNFKEQ in the germline V gene. The CDR3 bases are TGTGCCAGCAGCCAAGGGGACAGACACACCGGGGAGCCGTTTTTT. Translation gives CASSQGDRHTGEPFF.

This clonotype was counted at least ten times. The chain joins TRBV12-3 or TRBV12-4 to TRBJ2-5; 9 bases are shared with TRBD1. CDR3 length equals 13 residues. With V trimmed by 6 bases and J by 4 bases, 3 bases remained unmatched. CDR3 protein: CASRRTGVETQYF. CDR3 bases: TGTGCCAGCAGGCGGACAGGGGTAGAGACCCAGTACTTC.

This clonotype was seen at least ten times. The chain carries TRBV2 and TRBJ2-1; D remains unclear. Germline V lookup: CDR1 SNHLY, CDR2 FYNNEI. V was clipped by 2 bases and J by 2 bases, with 13 bases between them. The CDR3 runs to 16 residues. The CDR3: CASSELGVKTYNEQFF. In DNA form, the CDR3 reads TGTGCCAGCAGTGAACTCGGCGTAAAGACCTACAATGAGCAGTTCTTC.

The J gene is TRBJ2-7, the V gene TRBV6-4, with 9 bases aligning to TRBD2. The V gene end was trimmed by 3 bases and the J gene end by 7 bases; junction bases not matched to a gene: 7. CDR3 length equals 14 residues. Looked up from germline, CDR1 is MRHNA and CDR2 is SNTAGT. As DNA, the CDR3 is TGTGCCAGCAGTGAGGCTAGCGGGATTGGGGAGCAGTACTTC. This sequence encodes CASSEASGIGEQYF.

The J gene is TRBJ2-1, the V gene TRBV27, with unresolved D. The CDR3 length is 14 residues. The germline V gene encodes CDR1 MNHEY and CDR2 SMNVEV (reference sequence). Trimming pared 2 bases from V and 5 bases from J, leaving 10 bases between. CDR3 nucleotide sequence: TGTGCCAGCAGTTTAAAGTTGGCGGACAATGAGCAGTTCTTC. It encodes CASSLKLADNEQFF.

This clonotype has more than one count but fewer than ten. CDR3: CASSFAGGEQYF. The CDR3 bases are TGTGCCAGCAGCTTCGCGGGAGGCGAGCAGTACTTC. The chain carries TRBV7-3 and TRBJ2-7; 8 bases agree with TRBD2. Trimming cost V 3 bases and J 6 bases; bases outside gene matches: 1. The CDR3 extends over 12 amino acids. CDR1 is SGHTA, CDR2 FQGTGA, per germline.

This clonotype was seen many times. This chain links TRBV7-9 with TRBJ1-5; maybe TRBD1 (5 bases). CDR3 size: 15 residues. The ends were cut back, 5 bases at V and 2 bases at J, with 13 bases in the middle. Germline V gene sequence: CDR1 SEHNR, CDR2 FQNEAQ (reference sequence). The CDR3 region is CASSRGGGGNQPQHF. The CDR3 DNA reads TGTGCCAGCAGCCGCGGCGGGGGGGGCAATCAGCCCCAGCATTTT.

This chain links TRBV20-1 with TRBJ2-3, with TRBD2 matching 7 bases. CDR1 DFQATT and CDR2 SNEGSKA come from the germline V gene (reference sequence). The CDR3 covers 15 residues. After removal of 3 bases from V and 0 bases from J, the junction contained 6 bases not matched to a gene. This CDR3 reads CSASLDSGSTDTQYF. CDR3 nucleotides: TGCAGTGCTAGTCTTGATAGCGGGAGCACAGATACGCAGTATTTT.

The sample holds a few counts of this clonotype. The V and J genes are TRBV28 and TRBJ2-7; 7 bases align to TRBD1. The ends lost 4 bases at V and 5 bases at J; junction bases unmatched: 5. This CDR3 contains 13 residues. Germline V CDR1 and CDR2: MDHEN, SYDVKM. DNA for the CDR3: TGTGCCAGCAGTTCCAAGACAGGGAACGAGCAGTACTTC. Translated: CASSSKTGNEQYF.

In its sample, this clonotype was seen many times. Written as DNA, the CDR3 is TGTGCCAGCAGTCCAGGGGGCTCGTACACCGGGGAGCTGTTTTTT. It codes for CASSPGGSYTGELFF. This chain joins TRBV27 and TRBJ2-2, with TRBD1 matching over 8 bases. Germline CDR1 reads MNHEY; CDR2 reads SMNVEV (reference sequence). V was clipped by 5 bases and J by 3 bases; unmatched bases: 5. The CDR3 is 15 residues long.

The chain links TRBV6-2 or TRBV6-3 to TRBJ1-1, with D unclear. This CDR3 has 12 residues. Trimming shortened V by 5 bases and J by 5 bases, and 9 bases separated the two germline ends. Germline lookup yields CDR1 MNHEY and CDR2 SVGEGT. The CDR3 region has the DNA TGTGCCAGCAGTCCCATTAGGACTGAAGCTTTCTTT. This gives the protein CASSPIRTEAFF.

This clonotype was seen many times. This sequence joins TRBV13 and TRBJ2-1; 7 bases match TRBD2. V lost 3 bases to trimming and J lost 2 bases; unmatched junction nucleotides: 4. CDR3 length: 15 residues. Germline CDR1 and CDR2: PRHDT and FYEKMQ (reference sequence). The CDR3 region has the DNA TGTGCCAGCAGCTTGGGGAGGGGAACCTACAATGAGCAGTTCTTC. Protein sequence: CASSLGRGTYNEQFF.

Of note for this clonotype: This may be a read error, as it is one base from a much larger clone. The chain links TRBV7-8 to TRBJ2-7; D gene uncertain. The germline CDR1 and CDR2 sequences are SGHVS and FQNEAQ. The V and J ends lost 2 bases and 7 bases respectively, with 18 bases between them. CDR3 length: 15 residues. The CDR3 here is CASSLTLVAIDEQYF. As DNA, the CDR3 is TGTGCCAGCAGCTTAACGTTGGTAGCCATCGATGAGCAGTACTTC. Drawing the rest from reference TRBV7-8 and TRBJ2-7, the complete variable domain is GAGVSQSPRYKVAKRGQDVALRCDPISGHVSLFWYQQALGQGPEFLTYFQNEAQLDKSGLPSDRFFAERPEGSVSTLKIQRTQQEDSAVYLCASSLTLVAIDEQYFGPGTRLTVT.

V and J are TRBV28 and TRBJ2-7; TRBD2 agrees at 7 bases. V trimming: 4 bases; J trimming: 0 bases; junction bases outside the gene matches: 9. The CDR3 covers 16 residues. The germline gives CDR1 MDHEN, CDR2 SYDVKM. CDR3 DNA: TGTGCCAGCAGTTCCTCGTCAAGCGGGATCTCCTACGAGCAGTACTTC. Protein sequence: CASSSSSSGISYEQYF.

This clonotype was seen a handful of times. This chain uses TRBV6-2 or TRBV6-3 with TRBJ1-2; no clear D. CDR1 and CDR2 from the germline V gene are MNHEY and SVGEGT. V was clipped by 3 bases and J by 6 bases, with 8 bases between them. The CDR3 is 12 residues long. CDR3 residues: CASSYLGNGYTF. The DNA of the CDR3 is TGTGCCAGCAGTTATCTGGGAAATGGCTACACCTTC.

This clonotype has only a few counts. The rearrangement joins TRBV7-3 to TRBJ2-2, with TRBD2 identical over 7 bases. CDR1 and CDR2 (germline): SGHTA, FQGTGA. J was trimmed by 4 bases and V by 2 bases; bases with no gene match: 7. The CDR3 consists of 16 residues. This CDR3 reads CASSLLAGLTTGELFF. CDR3 in DNA: TGTGCCAGCAGCTTATTAGCGGGTCTTACCACCGGGGAGCTGTTTTTT.

This clonotype was recorded at least ten times. The chain couples TRBV9 to TRBJ2-7; 7 bases match TRBD1. The J segment lost 2 bases and the V segment lost 0 bases, leaving 5 bases of the junction unmatched. The CDR3 is made up of 15 amino acids. The germline V gene encodes CDR1 SGDLS and CDR2 YYNGEE. The CDR3 reads CASSVGQGLPYEQYF. The CDR3, as DNA: TGTGCCAGCAGCGTAGGACAGGGATTACCCTACGAGCAGTACTTC.